These 13 T cell receptor beta chains were all obtained from the same sample, sequenced in a study of T cell changes during pregnancy in multiple sclerosis. This table comes from immunoSEQ multiplex PCR, and its TCRdb copy is limited to in-frame clones, with some not included. The sample records some 80,000 clones, roughly 93% being singletons. The specimen was peripheral blood, collected in the third trimester of pregnancy. The receptor source for this set is a female donor with multiple sclerosis, enrolled in a pregnancy study.

The chain is built from TRBV10-3 and TRBJ1-2, with TRBD1 matching 9 bases. V was pared by 7 bases and J by 0 bases, with 12 bases of the junction left unmatched. Germline V gene lookup returns CDR1 ENHRY and CDR2 SYGVKD. The CDR3 is 17 residues long. CDR3 sequence (DNA): TGTGCCATCAATGACAGGGGGTCGACTATCTCTAACTATGGCTACACCTTC. Residues: CAINDRGSTISNYGYTF.

The chain has TRBV13 and TRBJ1-1, with D perhaps TRBD1 (5 bases). V lost 2 bases to trimming and J lost 4 bases, with 17 bases between them. The CDR3 length is 16 residues. The germline V gene encodes CDR1 PRHDT and CDR2 FYEKMQ (reference sequence). CDR3 DNA: TGTGCCAGCAGCTTACCGCGGCAGGGAGGGGTCACTGAAGCTTTCTTT. This gives the protein CASSLPRQGGVTEAFF. The full variable domain, completed using reference TRBV13 and TRBJ1-1, is AAGVIQSPRHLIKEKRETATLKCYPIPRHDTVYWYQQGPGQDPQFLISFYEKMQSDKGSIPDRFSAQQFSDYHSELNMSSLELGDSALYFCASSLPRQGGVTEAFFGQGTRLTVV.

V gene TRBV6-1 combines with J gene TRBJ2-3; 11 nucleotides match TRBD2. With 5 bases clipped from V and 5 bases from J, the junction kept 6 bases outside the gene matches. Germline loops: CDR1 MNHNS, CDR2 SASEGT. The CDR3 covers 15 residues. CDR3 region: CASSPGTSGLDTQYF. The CDR3 DNA is TGTGCCAGCAGTCCCGGGACTAGCGGACTAGATACGCAGTATTTT.

The chain recombines TRBV5-5 with TRBJ1-6, with TRBD1 matching 7 bases. The trim removed 0 bases at V and 8 bases at J, leaving 2 bases unmatched. The germline gives CDR1 SGHKS, CDR2 YYEKEE (reference sequence). The CDR3 covers 14 residues. The CDR3 protein is CASSLEQGYSPLHF. CDR3 DNA: TGTGCCAGCAGCTTGGAACAGGGGTATTCACCCCTCCACTTT.

The chain is built from TRBV4-2 and TRBJ1-4; no definite D call. This CDR3 region has 17 residues. The germline V and J ends were trimmed by 2 bases and 0 bases, with 13 bases remaining between them. Germline values: CDR1 LGHNA, CDR2 YNFKEQ. CDR3 sequence: CASSQSNSPSTNEKLFF. The CDR3 region has the DNA TGTGCCAGCAGCCAATCAAACAGCCCCTCAACTAATGAAAAACTGTTTTTT.

The chain employs TRBV29-1 and TRBJ1-1, with 7 bases that match TRBD1. J gave up 4 bases and V 5 bases, and 10 bases lay outside the gene matches. CDR1 and CDR2 from the germline V gene are SQVTM and ANQGSEA. This CDR3 contains 14 residues. The CDR3 coding sequence is TGCAGCGTTACCCCTGACAGGGTGGGCACTGAAGCTTTCTTT. Protein: CSVTPDRVGTEAFF.

The chain employs TRBV10-3 and TRBJ2-3; TRBD2 matches at 14 bases. Germline CDR1 is ENHRY and CDR2 is SYGVKD. This CDR3 has 16 amino acids. The V segment lost 2 bases and the J segment 5 bases; nucleotides outside the gene matches: 3. The CDR3 is CAISERTSGGKDTQYF. DNA for the CDR3: TGTGCCATCAGTGAGAGGACTAGCGGGGGGAAAGATACGCAGTATTTT.

The chain uses TRBV2 and TRBJ2-7, with TRBD2 as a possible D gene (6 bases). This CDR3 region has 13 residues. Trimming removed 10 bases at V and 2 bases at J, with 15 bases between. Germline CDR1 SNHLY, CDR2 FYNNEI. DNA for the CDR3: TGTGCCACCTATCAAGGGACTGCCTACGAGCAGTACTTC. It specifies CATYQGTAYEQYF.

The V and J genes are TRBV2 and TRBJ1-2; D is perhaps TRBD1 (5 bases). Trimming removed 7 bases from V and 7 bases from J, with 19 bases in between. Per the germline V gene, CDR1 is SNHLY and CDR2 is FYNNEI. The CDR3 length is 14 residues. CDR3 in DNA: TGTGCCAGCATATTACGGGGGAATGGGGTTGGCTACACCTTC. Protein sequence: CASILRGNGVGYTF. The full variable domain, rest sourced from reference TRBV2 and TRBJ1-2, is EPEVTQTPSHQVTQMGQEVILRCVPISNHLYFYWYRQILGQKVEFLVSFYNNEISEKSEIFDDQFSVERPDGSNFTLKIRSTKLEDSAMYFCASILRGNGVGYTFGSGTRLTVV.

The rearrangement uses TRBV9 and TRBJ2-2; the D gene is possibly TRBD2 (6 bases). The CDR3 contains 15 residues. From germline, CDR1 is SGDLS and CDR2 YYNGEE. The V gene lost 7 bases and the J gene lost 3 bases, with 16 bases spanning the gap. This CDR3 is CASCCSGEHTGELFF. In DNA, the CDR3 is TGTGCCAGCTGCTGTTCGGGGGAGCACACCGGGGAGCTGTTTTTT.

This rearrangement joins TRBV19 to TRBJ1-1; D is perhaps TRBD1 (6 bases). From germline, CDR1 is LNHDA and CDR2 SQIVND (reference sequence). V lost 8 bases to trimming and J lost 0 bases, with 13 bases between them. There are 14 residues in the CDR3. CDR3 in amino acids: CASPPTGMNTEAFF. The CDR3 DNA is TGTGCCAGTCCCCCGACAGGAATGAACACTGAAGCTTTCTTT.

This clone was picked up a small number of times. The chain carries TRBV18 and TRBJ2-1; 9 bases are a match to TRBD2. Germline CDR1 reads KGHSH; CDR2 reads LQKENI. J was trimmed by 0 bases and V by 3 bases; bases with no gene match: 6. This CDR3 is built from 17 residues. CDR3 protein: CASSPGLALRSYNEQFF. The CDR3 DNA sequence: TGTGCCAGCTCACCCGGACTAGCGCTACGCTCCTACAATGAGCAGTTCTTC.

The chain carries TRBV5-6 and TRBJ1-3; a possible D gene is TRBD1 (5 bases). This CDR3 comprises 14 residues. The germline gives CDR1 SGHDT, CDR2 YYEEEE. Trimming left V 0 bases short and J 3 bases short, with 7 bases between. The CDR3 reads CASSLEQDGNTIYF. The CDR3 DNA follows: TGTGCCAGCAGCTTGGAACAGGATGGAAACACCATATATTTT.